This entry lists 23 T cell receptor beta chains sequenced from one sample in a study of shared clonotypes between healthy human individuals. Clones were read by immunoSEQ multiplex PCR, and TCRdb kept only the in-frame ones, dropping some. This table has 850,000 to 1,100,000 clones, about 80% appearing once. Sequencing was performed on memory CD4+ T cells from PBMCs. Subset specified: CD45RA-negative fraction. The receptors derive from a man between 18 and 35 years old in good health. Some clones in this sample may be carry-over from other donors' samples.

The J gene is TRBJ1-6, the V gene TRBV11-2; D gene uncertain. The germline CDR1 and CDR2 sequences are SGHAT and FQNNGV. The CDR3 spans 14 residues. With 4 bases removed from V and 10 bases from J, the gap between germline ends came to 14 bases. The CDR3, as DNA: TGTGCCAGCAGCTCTAACCCCTTTGGATCACCCCTCCACTTT. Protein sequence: CASSSNPFGSPLHF.

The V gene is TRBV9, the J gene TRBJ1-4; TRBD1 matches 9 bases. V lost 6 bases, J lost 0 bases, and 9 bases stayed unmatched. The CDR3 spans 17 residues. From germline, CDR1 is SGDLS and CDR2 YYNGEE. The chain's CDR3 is CASKVGTGHSTNEKLFF. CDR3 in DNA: TGTGCCAGCAAAGTAGGGACAGGGCATTCAACTAATGAAAAACTGTTTTTT.

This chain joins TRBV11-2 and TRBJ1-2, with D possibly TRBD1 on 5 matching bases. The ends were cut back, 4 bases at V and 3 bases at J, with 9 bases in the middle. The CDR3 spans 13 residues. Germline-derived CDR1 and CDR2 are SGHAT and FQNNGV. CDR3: CASSSGTDYGYTF. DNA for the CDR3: TGTGCCAGCAGCTCCGGGACGGACTATGGCTACACCTTC.

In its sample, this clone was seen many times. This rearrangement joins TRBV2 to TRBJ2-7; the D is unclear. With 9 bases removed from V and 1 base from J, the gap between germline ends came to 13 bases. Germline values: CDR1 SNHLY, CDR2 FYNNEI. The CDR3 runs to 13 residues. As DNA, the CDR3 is TGTGCCAGTCTCCCGCGAGTTTCCTACGAGCAGTACTTC. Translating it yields CASLPRVSYEQYF.

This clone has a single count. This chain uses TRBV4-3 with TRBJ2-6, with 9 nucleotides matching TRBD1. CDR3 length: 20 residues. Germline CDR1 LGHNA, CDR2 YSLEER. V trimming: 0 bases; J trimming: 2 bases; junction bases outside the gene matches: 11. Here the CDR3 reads CASSQEVVTGGLTGANVLTF. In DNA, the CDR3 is TGCGCCAGCAGCCAAGAAGTTGTAACAGGGGGCCTTACTGGGGCCAACGTCCTGACTTTC.

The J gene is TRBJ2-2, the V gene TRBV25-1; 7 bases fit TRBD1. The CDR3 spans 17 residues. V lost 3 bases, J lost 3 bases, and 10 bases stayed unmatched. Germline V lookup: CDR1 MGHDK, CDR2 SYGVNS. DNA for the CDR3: TGTGCCAGCAGTGATTCTGACAGGGCCCCTCACACCGGGGAGCTGTTTTTT. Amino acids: CASSDSDRAPHTGELFF.

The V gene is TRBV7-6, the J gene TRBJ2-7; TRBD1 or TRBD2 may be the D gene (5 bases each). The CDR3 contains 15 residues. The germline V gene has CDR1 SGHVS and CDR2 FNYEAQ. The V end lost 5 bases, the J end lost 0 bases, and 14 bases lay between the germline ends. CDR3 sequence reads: CASSPIGGFSYEQYF. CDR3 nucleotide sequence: TGTGCCAGCAGCCCAATTGGGGGATTCTCCTACGAGCAGTACTTC.

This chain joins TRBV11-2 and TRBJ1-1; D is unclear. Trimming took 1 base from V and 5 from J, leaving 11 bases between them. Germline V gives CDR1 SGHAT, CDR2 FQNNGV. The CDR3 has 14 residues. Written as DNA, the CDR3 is TGTGCCAGCAGCTTAGTCATACCGGGAACTGAAGCTTTCTTT. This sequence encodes CASSLVIPGTEAFF.

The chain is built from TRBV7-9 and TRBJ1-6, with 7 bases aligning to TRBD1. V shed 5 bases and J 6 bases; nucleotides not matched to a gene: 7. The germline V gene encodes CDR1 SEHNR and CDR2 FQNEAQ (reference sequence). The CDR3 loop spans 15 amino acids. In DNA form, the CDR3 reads TGTGCCAGCAGCCCCACCGGGACAGCTAATTCACCCCTCCACTTT. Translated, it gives CASSPTGTANSPLHF.

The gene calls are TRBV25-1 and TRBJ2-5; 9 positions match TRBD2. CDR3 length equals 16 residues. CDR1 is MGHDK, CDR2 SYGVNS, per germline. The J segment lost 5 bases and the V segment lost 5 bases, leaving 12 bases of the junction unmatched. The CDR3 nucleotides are TGTGCCAGCAGTCGTAGCGGGGCGGGAGGGCATGAGACCCAGTACTTC. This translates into CASSRSGAGGHETQYF.

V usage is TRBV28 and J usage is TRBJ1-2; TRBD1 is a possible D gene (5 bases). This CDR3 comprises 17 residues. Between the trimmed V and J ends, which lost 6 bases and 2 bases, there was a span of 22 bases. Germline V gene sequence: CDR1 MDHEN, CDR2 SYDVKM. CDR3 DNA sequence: TGTGCCAGCAGAGATTTTCGGCGGGGGGAGCAAAACTATGGCTACACCTTC. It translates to CASRDFRRGEQNYGYTF.

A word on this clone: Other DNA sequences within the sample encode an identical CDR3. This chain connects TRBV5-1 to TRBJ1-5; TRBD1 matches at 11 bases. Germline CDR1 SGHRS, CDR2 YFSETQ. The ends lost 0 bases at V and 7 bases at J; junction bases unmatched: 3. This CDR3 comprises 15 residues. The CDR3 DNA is TGCGCCAGCAGCTTGGGGACAGGGGGCGGCCAGCCCCAGCATTTT. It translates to CASSLGTGGGQPQHF.

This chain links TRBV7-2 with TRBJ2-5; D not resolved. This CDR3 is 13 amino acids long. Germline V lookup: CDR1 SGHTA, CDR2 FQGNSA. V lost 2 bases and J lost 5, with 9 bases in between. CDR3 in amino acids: CASSLNKVETQYF. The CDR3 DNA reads TGTGCCAGCAGCTTAAATAAGGTCGAGACCCAGTACTTC.

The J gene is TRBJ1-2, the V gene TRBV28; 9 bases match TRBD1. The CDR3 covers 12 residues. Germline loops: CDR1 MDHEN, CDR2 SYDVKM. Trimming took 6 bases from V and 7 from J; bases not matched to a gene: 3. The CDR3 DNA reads TGTGCCAGCAGGGACAGGGGTTTTGGCTACACCTTC. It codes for CASRDRGFGYTF.

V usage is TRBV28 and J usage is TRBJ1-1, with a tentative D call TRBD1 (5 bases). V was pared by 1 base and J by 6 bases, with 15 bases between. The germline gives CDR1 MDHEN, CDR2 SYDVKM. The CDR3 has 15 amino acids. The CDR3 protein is CASSLSAPGAPEAFF. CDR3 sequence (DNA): TGTGCCAGCAGTTTATCGGCCCCCGGGGCCCCTGAAGCTTTCTTT. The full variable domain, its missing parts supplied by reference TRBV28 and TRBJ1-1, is DVKVTQSSRYLVKRTGEKVFLECVQDMDHENMFWYRQDPGLGLRLIYFSYDVKMKEKGDIPEGYSVSREKKERFSLILESASTNQTSMYLCASSLSAPGAPEAFFGQGTRLTVV.

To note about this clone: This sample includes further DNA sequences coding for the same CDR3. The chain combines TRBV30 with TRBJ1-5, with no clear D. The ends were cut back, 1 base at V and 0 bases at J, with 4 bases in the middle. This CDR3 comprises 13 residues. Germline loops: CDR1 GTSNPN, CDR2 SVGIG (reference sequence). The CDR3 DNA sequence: TGTGCCTGGAGTGGAGGTAGCAATCAGCCCCAGCATTTT. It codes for CAWSGGSNQPQHF.

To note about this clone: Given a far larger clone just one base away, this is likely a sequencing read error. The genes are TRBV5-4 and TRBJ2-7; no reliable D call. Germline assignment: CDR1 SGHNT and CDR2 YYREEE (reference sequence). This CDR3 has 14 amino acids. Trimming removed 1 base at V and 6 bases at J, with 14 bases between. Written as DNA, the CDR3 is TGTGCCAGCAGCTTGTGGCAATGGAAGGGCGAGCAGTACTTC. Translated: CASSLWQWKGEQYF.

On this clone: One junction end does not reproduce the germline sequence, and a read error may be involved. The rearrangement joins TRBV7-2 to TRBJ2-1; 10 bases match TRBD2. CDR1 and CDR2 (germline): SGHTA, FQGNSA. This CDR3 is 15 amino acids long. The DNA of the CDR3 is TGTGCCAGCAGCGTAGCACTAGCGGGGCTAAATGAGCAGTTCTTC. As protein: CASSVALAGLNEQFF.

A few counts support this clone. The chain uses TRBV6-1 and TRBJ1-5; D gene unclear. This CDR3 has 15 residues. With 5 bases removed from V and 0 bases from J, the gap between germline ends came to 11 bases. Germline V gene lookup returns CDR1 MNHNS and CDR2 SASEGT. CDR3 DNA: TGTGCCAGCAGTCCCCTGGTTAGTAGCAATCAGCCCCAGCATTTT. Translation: CASSPLVSSNQPQHF.

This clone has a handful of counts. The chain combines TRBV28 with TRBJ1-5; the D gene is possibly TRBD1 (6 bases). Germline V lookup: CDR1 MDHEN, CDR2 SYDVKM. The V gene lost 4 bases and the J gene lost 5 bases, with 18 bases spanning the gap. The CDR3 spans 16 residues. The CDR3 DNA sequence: TGTGCCAGCAGTTCTATTCACAGGGAGAGACATCAGCCCCAGCATTTT. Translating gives CASSSIHRERHQPQHF.

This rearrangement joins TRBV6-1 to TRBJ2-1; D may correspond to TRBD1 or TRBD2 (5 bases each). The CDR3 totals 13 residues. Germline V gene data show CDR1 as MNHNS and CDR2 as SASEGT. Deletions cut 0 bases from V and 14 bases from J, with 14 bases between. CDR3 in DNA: TGTGCCAGCAGTGAAGCCATTGGGCTGGGGGAGTTCTTC. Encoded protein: CASSEAIGLGEFF.

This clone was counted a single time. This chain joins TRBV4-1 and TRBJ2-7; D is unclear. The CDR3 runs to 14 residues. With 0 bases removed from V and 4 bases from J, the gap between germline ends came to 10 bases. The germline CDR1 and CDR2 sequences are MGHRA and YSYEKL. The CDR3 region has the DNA TGCGCCAGCAGCCAAGAAGTGGGGTCATACGAGCAGTACTTC. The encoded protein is CASSQEVGSYEQYF.

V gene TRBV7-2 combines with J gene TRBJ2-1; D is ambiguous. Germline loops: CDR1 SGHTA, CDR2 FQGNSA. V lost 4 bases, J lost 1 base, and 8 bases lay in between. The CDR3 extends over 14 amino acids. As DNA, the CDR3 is TGTGCCAGCAGCTCGGGCCTGTCCTACAATGAGCAGTTCTTC. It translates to CASSSGLSYNEQFF.